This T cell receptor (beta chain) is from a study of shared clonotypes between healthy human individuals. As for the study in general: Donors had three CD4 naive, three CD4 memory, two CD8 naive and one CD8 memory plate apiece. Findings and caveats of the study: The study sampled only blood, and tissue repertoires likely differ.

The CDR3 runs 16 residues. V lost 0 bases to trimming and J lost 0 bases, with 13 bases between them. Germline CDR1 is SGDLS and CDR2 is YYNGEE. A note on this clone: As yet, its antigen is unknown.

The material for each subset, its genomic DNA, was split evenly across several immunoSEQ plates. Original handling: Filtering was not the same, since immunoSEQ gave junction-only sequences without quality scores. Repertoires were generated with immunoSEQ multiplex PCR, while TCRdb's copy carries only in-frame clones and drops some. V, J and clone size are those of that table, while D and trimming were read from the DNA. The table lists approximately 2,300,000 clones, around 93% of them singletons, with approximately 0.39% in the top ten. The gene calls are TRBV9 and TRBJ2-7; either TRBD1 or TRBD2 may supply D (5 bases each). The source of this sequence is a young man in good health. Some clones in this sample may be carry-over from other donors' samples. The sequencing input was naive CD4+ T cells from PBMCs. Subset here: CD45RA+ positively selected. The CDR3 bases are TGTGCCAGCAGCGTAGCTCTGGGGGAGCCCTCCTACGAGCAGTACTTC. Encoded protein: CASSVALGEPSYEQYF.